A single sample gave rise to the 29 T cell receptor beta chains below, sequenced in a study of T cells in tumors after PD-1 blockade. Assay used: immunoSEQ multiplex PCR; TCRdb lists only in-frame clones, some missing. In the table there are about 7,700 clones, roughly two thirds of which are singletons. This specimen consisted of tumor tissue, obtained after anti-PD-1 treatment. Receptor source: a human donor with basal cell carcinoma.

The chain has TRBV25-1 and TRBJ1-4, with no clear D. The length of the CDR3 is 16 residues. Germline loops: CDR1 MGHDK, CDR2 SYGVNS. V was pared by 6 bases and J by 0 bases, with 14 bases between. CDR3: CASRHSSGTTNEKLFF. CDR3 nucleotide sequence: TGTGCCAGCAGGCACAGTTCGGGAACAACTAATGAAAAACTGTTTTTT.

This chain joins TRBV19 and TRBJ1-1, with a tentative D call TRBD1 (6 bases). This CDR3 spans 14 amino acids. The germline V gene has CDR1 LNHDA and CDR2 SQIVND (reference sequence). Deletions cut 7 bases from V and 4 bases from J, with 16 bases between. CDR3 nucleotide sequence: TGTGCCAGTACGTCCCTCCGGGGGGCCACTGAAGCTTTCTTT. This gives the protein CASTSLRGATEAFF.

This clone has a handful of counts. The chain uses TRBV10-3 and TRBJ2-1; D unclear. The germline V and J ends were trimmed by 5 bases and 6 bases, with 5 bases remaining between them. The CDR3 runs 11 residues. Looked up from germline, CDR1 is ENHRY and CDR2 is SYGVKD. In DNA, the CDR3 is TGTGCCATCAGTCTAGGCAATGAGCAGTTCTTC. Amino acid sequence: CAISLGNEQFF.

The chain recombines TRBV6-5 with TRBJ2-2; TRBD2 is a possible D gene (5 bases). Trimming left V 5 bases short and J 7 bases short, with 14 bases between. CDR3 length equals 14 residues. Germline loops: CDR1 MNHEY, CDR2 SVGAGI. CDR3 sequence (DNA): TGTGCCAGCAGTCTACTAGACAAGCTCGGGGAGCTGTTTTTT. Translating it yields CASSLLDKLGELFF.

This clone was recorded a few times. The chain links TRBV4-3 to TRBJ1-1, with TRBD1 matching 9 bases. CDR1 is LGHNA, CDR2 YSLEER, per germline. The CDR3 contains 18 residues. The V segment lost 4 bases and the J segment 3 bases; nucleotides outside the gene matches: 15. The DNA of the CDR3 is TGCGCCAGCAGCCCCCGGGACAGGGTTTTCACTGAGTACACTGAAGCTTTCTTT. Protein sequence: CASSPRDRVFTEYTEAFF.

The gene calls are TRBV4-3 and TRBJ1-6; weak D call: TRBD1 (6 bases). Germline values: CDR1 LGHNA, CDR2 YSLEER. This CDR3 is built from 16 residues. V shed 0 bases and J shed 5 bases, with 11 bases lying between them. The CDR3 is CASSQDLQGNNSPLHF. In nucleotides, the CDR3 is TGCGCCAGCAGCCAAGATTTACAGGGAAATAATTCACCCCTCCACTTT.

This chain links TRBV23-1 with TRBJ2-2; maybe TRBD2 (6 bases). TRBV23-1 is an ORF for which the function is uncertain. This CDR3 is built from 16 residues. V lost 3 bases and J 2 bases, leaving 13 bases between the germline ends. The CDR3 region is CASSQGGDGNTGELFF. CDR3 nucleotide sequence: TGCGCCAGCAGTCAGGGCGGGGACGGCAACACCGGGGAGCTGTTTTTT.

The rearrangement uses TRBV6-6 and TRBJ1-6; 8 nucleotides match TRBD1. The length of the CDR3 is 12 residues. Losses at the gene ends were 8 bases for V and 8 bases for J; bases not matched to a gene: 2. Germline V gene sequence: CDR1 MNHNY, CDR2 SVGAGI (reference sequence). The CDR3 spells CASAGGDSPLHF. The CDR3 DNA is TGTGCCAGCGCAGGGGGCGATTCACCCCTCCACTTT.

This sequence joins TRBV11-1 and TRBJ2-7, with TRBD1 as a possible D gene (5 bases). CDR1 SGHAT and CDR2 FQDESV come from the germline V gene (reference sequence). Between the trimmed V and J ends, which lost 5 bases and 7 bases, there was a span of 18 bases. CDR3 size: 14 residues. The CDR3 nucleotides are TGTGCCAGCAGCCGGAGACAGTCCGAGAGGGAGCAGTACTTC. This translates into CASSRRQSEREQYF.

CDR3 sequence: CATSRSRDKGLGEGPGELFF. The CDR3 DNA is TGTGCCACCAGCAGATCTCGGGACAAGGGGTTAGGCGAAGGGCCCGGGGAGCTGTTTTTT. The genes are TRBV15 and TRBJ2-2; perhaps TRBD1 as D (6 bases). Germline V gene sequence: CDR1 LNHNV, CDR2 YYDKDF (reference sequence). This CDR3 has 20 residues. V shed 2 bases and J shed 6 bases, with 28 bases lying between them.

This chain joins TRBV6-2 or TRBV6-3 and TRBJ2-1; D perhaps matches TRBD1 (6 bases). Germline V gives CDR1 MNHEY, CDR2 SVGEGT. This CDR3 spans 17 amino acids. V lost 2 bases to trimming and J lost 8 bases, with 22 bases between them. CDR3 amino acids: CASSYPEDRPIYDEQFF. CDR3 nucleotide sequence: TGTGCCAGCAGTTACCCAGAGGACAGACCCATTTACGATGAGCAGTTCTTC.

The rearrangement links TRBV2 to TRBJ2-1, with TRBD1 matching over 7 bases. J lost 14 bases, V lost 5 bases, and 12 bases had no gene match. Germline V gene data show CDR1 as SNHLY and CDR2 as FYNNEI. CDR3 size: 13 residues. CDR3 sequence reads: CASSPGTDRAEFF. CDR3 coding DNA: TGTGCCAGCAGTCCCGGGACCGACAGGGCGGAGTTCTTC.

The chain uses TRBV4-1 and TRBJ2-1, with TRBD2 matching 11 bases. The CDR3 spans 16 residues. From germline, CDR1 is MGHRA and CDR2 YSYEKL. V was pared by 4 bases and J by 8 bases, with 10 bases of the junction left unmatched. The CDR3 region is CASSPIGTSGIDEQFF. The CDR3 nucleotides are TGCGCCAGCAGCCCCATAGGGACTAGCGGCATCGATGAGCAGTTCTTC.

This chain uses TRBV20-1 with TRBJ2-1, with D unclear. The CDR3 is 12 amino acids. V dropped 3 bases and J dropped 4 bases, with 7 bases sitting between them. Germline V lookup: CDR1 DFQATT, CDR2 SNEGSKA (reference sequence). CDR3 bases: TGCAGTGCTAGTAACCAGTACAATGAGCAGTTCTTC. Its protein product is CSASNQYNEQFF.

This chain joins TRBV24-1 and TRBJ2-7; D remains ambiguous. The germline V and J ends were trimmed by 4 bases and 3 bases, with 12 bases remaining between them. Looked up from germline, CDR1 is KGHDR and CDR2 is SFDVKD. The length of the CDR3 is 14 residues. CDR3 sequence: CATSEQQRNYEQYF. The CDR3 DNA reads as TGTGCCACCAGTGAGCAACAAAGAAACTACGAGCAGTACTTC.

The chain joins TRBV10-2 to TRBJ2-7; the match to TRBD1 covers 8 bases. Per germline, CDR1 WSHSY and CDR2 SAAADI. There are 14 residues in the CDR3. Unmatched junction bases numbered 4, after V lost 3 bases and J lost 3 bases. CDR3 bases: TGCGCCAGCAGTGACACCGGACAGGGCTACGAGCAGTACTTC. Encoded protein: CASSDTGQGYEQYF.

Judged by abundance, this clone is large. CDR3 DNA: TGCAGCGTCGCCCCTACAGGAGTAGGTGGCTACACCTTC. This encodes CSVAPTGVGGYTF. The V gene is TRBV29-1, the J gene TRBJ1-2; D possibly corresponds to TRBD1 (5 bases). Trimming removed 6 bases from V and 7 bases from J, with 18 bases in between. This CDR3 is 13 amino acids long. From germline, CDR1 is SQVTM and CDR2 ANQGSEA.

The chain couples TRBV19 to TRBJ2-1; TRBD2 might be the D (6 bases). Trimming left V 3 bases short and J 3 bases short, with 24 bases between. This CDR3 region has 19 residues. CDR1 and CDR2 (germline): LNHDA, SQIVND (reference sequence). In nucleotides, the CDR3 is TGTGCCAGTAGTATGAAACTAGCTTTGTGGGGGGAAGACTACAATGAGCAGTTCTTC. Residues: CASSMKLALWGEDYNEQFF.

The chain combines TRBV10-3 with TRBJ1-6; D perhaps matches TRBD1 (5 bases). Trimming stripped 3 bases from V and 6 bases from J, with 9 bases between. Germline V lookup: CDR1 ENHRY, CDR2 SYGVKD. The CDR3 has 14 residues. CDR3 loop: CAISDRAGNSPLHF. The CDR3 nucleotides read TGTGCCATCAGTGACAGGGCTGGTAATTCACCCCTCCACTTT.

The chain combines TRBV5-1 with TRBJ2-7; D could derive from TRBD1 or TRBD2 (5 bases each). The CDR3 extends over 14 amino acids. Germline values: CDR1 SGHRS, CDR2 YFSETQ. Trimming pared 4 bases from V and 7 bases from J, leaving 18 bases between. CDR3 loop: CASSQGTDFGEQYF. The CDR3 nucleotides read TGCGCCAGCAGCCAAGGGACGGACTTCGGGGAGCAGTACTTC.

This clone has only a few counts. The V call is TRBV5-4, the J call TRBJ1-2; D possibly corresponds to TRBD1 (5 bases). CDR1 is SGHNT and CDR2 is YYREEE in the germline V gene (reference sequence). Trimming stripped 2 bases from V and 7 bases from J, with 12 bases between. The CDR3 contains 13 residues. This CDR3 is CASSFGGGLGYTF. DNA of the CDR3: TGTGCCAGCAGCTTCGGGGGAGGGCTTGGCTACACCTTC.

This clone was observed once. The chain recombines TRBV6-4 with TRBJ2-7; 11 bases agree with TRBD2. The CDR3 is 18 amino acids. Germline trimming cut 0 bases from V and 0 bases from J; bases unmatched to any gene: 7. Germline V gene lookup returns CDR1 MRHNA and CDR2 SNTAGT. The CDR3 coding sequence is TGTGCCAGCAGTGACTCCGGACTAGCGGGCGTAGCCTCCTACGAGCAGTACTTC. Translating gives CASSDSGLAGVASYEQYF.

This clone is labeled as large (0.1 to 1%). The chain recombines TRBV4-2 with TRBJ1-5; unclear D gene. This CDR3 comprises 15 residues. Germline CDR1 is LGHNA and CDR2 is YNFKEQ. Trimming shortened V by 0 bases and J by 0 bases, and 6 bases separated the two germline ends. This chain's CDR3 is CASSQDWGSNQPQHF. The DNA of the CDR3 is TGTGCCAGCAGCCAAGATTGGGGTAGCAATCAGCCCCAGCATTTT.

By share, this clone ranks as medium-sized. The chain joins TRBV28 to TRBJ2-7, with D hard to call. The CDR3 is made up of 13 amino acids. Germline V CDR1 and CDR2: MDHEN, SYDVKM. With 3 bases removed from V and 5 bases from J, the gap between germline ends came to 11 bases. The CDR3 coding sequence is TGTGCCAGCAGTTTTGTCGTTGGCCACGAGCAGTACTTC. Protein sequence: CASSFVVGHEQYF.

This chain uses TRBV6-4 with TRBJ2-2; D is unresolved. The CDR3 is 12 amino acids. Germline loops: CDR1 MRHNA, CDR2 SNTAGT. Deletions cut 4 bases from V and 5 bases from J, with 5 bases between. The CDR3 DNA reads TGTGCCAGCAGTGGTATTACCGGGGAGCTGTTTTTT. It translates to CASSGITGELFF.

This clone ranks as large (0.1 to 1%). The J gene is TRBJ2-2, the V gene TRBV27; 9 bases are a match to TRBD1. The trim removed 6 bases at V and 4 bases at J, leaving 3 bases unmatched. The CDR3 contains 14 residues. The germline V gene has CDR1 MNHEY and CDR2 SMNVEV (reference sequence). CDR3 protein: CASRWDRVTGELFF. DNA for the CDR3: TGTGCCAGCAGGTGGGACAGGGTCACCGGGGAGCTGTTTTTT.

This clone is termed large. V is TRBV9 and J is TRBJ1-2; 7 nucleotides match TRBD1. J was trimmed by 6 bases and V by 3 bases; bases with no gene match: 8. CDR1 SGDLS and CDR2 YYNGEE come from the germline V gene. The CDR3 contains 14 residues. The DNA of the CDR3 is TGTGCCAGCAGCGAGGGGACAGTAAGAAATGGCTACACCTTC. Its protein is CASSEGTVRNGYTF.

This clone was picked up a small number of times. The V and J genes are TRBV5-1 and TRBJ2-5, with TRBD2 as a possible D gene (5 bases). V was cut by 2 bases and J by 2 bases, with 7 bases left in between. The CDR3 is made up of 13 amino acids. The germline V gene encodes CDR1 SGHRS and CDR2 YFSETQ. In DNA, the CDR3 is TGCGCCAGCAGCTTCGGGGAGCAAGAGACCCAGTACTTC. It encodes CASSFGEQETQYF.

The CDR3 DNA reads as TGTGCCAGCAGCTTAACTACTACGGGGAGCTATGGCTACACCTTC. Protein sequence: CASSLTTTGSYGYTF. The V call is TRBV7-9, the J call TRBJ1-2; the D is unclear. V lost 2 bases, J lost 4 bases, and 14 bases lay in between. CDR1 and CDR2 from the germline V gene are SEHNR and FQNEAQ (reference sequence). CDR3 length: 15 residues. Filled out from reference TRBV7-9 and TRBJ1-2, the complete variable domain reads DTGVSQNPRHKITKRGQNVTFRCDPISEHNRLYWYRQTLGQGPEFLTYFQNEAQLEKSRLLSDRFSAERPKGSFSTLEIQRTEQGDSAMYLCASSLTTTGSYGYTFGSGTRLTVV.